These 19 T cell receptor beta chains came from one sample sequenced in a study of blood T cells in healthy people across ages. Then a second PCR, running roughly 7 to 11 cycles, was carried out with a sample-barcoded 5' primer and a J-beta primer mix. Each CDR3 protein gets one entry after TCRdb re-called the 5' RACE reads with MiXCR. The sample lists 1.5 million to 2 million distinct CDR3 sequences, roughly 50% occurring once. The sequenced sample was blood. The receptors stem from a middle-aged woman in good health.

The CDR3 DNA reads TGCAGTGCGTTGACAGGGAACTCCTACAATGAGCAGTTCTTC. Amino acids: CSALTGNSYNEQFF. This rearrangement joins TRBV20-1 to TRBJ2-1; 7 bases fit TRBD1. The V and J ends lost 6 bases and 0 bases, in that order; junction bases with no gene match: 5. Germline CDR1 and CDR2: DFQATT and SNEGSKA (reference sequence). The CDR3 is 14 amino acids.

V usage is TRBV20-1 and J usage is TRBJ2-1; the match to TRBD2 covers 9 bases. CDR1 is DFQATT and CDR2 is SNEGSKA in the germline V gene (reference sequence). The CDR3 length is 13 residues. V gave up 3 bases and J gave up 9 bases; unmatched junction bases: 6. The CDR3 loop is CSASLAGVGEQFF. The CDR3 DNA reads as TGCAGTGCTAGCTTAGCGGGGGTAGGTGAGCAGTTCTTC.

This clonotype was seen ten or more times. The DNA for the CDR3 is TGTGCCAGCAGTTTGGCCGGAATCTACGAGCAGTACTTC. Amino acid sequence: CASSLAGIYEQYF. The chain links TRBV27 to TRBJ2-7; D is ambiguous. Germline V gives CDR1 MNHEY, CDR2 SMNVEV (reference sequence). With 3 bases removed from V and 3 bases from J, the gap between germline ends came to 9 bases. The CDR3 runs 13 residues.

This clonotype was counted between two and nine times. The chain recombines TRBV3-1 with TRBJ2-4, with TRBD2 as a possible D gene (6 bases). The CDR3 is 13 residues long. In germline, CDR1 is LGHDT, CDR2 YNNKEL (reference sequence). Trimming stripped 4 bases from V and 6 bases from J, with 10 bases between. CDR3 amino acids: CASSPAGSNIQYF. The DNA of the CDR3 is TGTGCCAGCAGCCCCGCGGGGTCAAACATTCAGTACTTC.

DNA of the CDR3: TGCAGTGCTAGCACGGGGGGCCCGTACAATGAGCAGTTCTTC. As protein: CSASTGGPYNEQFF. The rearrangement uses TRBV20-1 and TRBJ2-1, with TRBD2 as a possible D gene (7 bases). Germline assignment: CDR1 DFQATT and CDR2 SNEGSKA (reference sequence). Deletions cut 3 bases from V and 4 bases from J, with 13 bases between. The CDR3 length is 14 residues.

CDR3 sequence reads: CASNSDWGYTF. In DNA, the CDR3 is TGTGCCAGCAACTCGGACTGGGGCTACACCTTC. The chain links TRBV12-3 or TRBV12-4 to TRBJ1-2; no clear D gene. V was trimmed by 7 bases and J by 8 bases, leaving 11 bases between them. The CDR3 sequence is 11 residues long.

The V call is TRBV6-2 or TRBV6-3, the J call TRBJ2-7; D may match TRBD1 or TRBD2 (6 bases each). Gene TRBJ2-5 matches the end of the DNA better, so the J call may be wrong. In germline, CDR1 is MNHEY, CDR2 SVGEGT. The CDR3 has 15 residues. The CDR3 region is CASSYSIRGAETQYF. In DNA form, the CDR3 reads TGTGCCAGCAGTTACTCGATAAGGGGGGCGGAGACCCAGTACTTC.

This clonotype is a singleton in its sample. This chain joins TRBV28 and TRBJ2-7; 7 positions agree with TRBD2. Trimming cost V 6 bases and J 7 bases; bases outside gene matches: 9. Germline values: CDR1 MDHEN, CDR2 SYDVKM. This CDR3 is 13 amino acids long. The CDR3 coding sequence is TGTGCCAGCAGCCCCAACCTTAGCGGGGAGCAGTACTTC. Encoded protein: CASSPNLSGEQYF.

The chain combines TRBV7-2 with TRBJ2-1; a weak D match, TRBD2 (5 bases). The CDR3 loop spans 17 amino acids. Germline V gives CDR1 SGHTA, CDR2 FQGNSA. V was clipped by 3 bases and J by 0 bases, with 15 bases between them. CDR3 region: CASSFPGEDSSYNEQFF. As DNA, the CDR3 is TGTGCCAGCAGCTTCCCCGGGGAAGATTCCTCCTACAATGAGCAGTTCTTC.

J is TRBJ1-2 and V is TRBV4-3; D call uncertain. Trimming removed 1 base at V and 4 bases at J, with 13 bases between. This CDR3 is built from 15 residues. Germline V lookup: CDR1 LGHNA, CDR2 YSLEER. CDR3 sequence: CASSQGHPLPYGYTF. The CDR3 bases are TGCGCCAGCAGCCAAGGACATCCCCTGCCCTATGGCTACACCTTC.

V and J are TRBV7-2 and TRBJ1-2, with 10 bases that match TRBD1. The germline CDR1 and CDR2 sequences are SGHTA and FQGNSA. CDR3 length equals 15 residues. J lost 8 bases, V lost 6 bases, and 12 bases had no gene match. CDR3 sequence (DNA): TGTGCCAGCAGACCTGGGACAGGGGAGGTTATGGGCTACACCTTC. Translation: CASRPGTGEVMGYTF.

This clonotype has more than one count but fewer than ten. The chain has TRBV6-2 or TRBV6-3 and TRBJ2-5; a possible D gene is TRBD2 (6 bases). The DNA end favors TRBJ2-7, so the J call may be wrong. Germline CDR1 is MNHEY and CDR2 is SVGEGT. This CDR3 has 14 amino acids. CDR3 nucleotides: TGTGCCAGCAGTTGGAGGGGCGGGAACTACGAGCAGTACTTC. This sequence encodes CASSWRGGNYEQYF.

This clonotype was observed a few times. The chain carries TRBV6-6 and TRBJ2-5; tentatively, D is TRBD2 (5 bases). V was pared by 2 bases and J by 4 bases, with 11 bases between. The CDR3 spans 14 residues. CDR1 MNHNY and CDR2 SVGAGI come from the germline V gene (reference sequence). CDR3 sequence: CASSYPGSGETQYF. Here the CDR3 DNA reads TGTGCCAGCAGTTACCCGGGCAGCGGAGAGACCCAGTACTTC.

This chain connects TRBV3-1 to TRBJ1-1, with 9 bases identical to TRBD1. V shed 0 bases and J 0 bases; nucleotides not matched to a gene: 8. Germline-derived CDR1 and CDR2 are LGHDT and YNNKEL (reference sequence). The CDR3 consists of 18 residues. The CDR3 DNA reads TGTGCCAGCAGCCAAGATCAGGGACAGGGACCCATGAACACTGAAGCTTTCTTT. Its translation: CASSQDQGQGPMNTEAFF.

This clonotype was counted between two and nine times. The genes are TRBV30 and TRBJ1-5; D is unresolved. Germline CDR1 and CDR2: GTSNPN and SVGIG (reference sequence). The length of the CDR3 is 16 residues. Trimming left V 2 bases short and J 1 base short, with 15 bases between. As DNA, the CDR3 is TGTGCCTGGAGTCTCCTCCGGGGTAACAGCAATCAGCCCCAGCATTTT. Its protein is CAWSLLRGNSNQPQHF.

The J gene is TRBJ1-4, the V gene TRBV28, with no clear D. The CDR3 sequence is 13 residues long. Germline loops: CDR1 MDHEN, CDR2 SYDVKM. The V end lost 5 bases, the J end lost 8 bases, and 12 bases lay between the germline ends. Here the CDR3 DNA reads TGTGCCAGCAGTCTAGGGATAAGAGAAAAACTGTTTTTT. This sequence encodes CASSLGIREKLFF.

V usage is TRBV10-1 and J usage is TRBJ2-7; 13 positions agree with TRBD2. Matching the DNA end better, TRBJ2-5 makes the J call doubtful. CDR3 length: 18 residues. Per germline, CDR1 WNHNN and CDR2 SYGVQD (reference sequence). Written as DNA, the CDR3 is TGCGCCAGCAGTGACCCCCCGGGGACTAGCGGGGTCCAAGAGACCCAGTACTTC. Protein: CASSDPPGTSGVQETQYF.

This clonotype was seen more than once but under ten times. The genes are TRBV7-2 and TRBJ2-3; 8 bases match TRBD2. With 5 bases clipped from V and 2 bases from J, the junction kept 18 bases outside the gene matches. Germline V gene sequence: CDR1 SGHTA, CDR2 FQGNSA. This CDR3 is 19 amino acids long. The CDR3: CASSLPRGGRTGSTDTQYF. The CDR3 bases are TGTGCCAGCAGCCTACCCCGGGGGGGCAGAACAGGCTCCACAGATACGCAGTATTTT.

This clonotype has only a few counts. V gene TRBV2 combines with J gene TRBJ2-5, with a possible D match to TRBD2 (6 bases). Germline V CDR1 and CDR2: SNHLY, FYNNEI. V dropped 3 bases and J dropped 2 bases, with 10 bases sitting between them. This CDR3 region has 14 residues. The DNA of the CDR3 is TGTGCCAGCAGTGAGGATAGCGGACAAGAGACCCAGTACTTC. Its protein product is CASSEDSGQETQYF.